These 28 T cell receptor beta chains were sequenced from one sample in a study of blood T cells in healthy people across ages. The authors ran a second PCR of 7 to 11 cycles using a sample-barcoded 5' primer and a J-beta primer mix. TCRdb reanalysed the 5' RACE reads using MiXCR and keeps one entry per CDR3 protein. The sample lists some 1.5 million distinct CDR3 sequences; about 45% were seen once. Sequenced material: blood. These receptors all come from a woman younger than 30 in good health.

This clonotype was seen only a few times. DNA for the CDR3: TGTGCCAGCACCTCTAGCGGGACCTACAATGAGCAGTTCTTC. This translates into CASTSSGTYNEQFF. The chain uses TRBV12-3 or TRBV12-4 and TRBJ2-1; TRBD2 agrees at 9 bases. J lost 2 bases, V lost 7 bases, and 3 bases had no gene match. The CDR3 runs to 14 residues.

This clonotype came up a few times. This chain connects TRBV20-1 to TRBJ2-5; 8 positions agree with TRBD2. TRBJ2-7 explains the end of the DNA better; the J call may be wrong. Per germline, CDR1 DFQATT and CDR2 SNEGSKA (reference sequence). The CDR3 contains 14 residues. DNA of the CDR3: TGCAGTGCTAGAAACAGCGGGAGTTACTACGAGCAGTACTTC. As protein: CSARNSGSYYEQYF.

The genes are TRBV5-1 and TRBJ2-3; unclear D gene. This CDR3 is built from 13 residues. V dropped 6 bases and J dropped 3 bases, with 11 bases sitting between them. From germline, CDR1 is SGHRS and CDR2 YFSETQ. The CDR3, as DNA: TGCGCCAGCACAGAGGTTGGGACAGATACGCAGTATTTT. Its translation is CASTEVGTDTQYF.

This clonotype came up many times. The chain uses TRBV18 and TRBJ2-7, with TRBD1 matching over 7 bases. Germline assignment: CDR1 KGHSH and CDR2 LQKENI. This CDR3 is 13 amino acids long. Trimming cost V 8 bases and J 3 bases; bases outside gene matches: 7. CDR3 protein: CASSPGQLYEQYF. DNA of the CDR3: TGTGCCAGCAGTCCGGGACAGCTCTACGAGCAGTACTTC. Full variable domain (rest looked up from reference TRBV18 and TRBJ2-7): NAGVMQNPRHLVRRRGQEARLRCSPMKGHSHVYWYRQLPEEGLKFMVYLQKENIIDESGMPKERFSAEFPKEGPSILRIQQVVRGDSAAYFCASSPGQLYEQYFGPGTRLTVT.

There are a few counts of this clonotype. The CDR3 loop is CASKRLAQETQYF. CDR3 sequence (DNA): TGTGCCAGCAAGAGACTAGCACAAGAGACCCAGTACTTC. The V gene is TRBV2, the J gene TRBJ2-5; 7 nucleotides align to TRBD2. The CDR3 consists of 13 residues. The trim removed 7 bases at V and 2 bases at J, leaving 4 bases unmatched. The germline V gene has CDR1 SNHLY and CDR2 FYNNEI.

The chain couples TRBV7-2 to TRBJ2-1, with D perhaps TRBD1 (7 bases). Per the germline V gene, CDR1 is SGHTA and CDR2 is FQGNSA. CDR3 length: 15 amino acids. With 3 bases removed from V and 6 bases from J, the gap between germline ends came to 15 bases. CDR3 coding DNA: TGTGCCAGCAGCTTCCACGGCCAGGGGGGCAATGAGCAGTTCTTC. Amino acids: CASSFHGQGGNEQFF.

The chain employs TRBV19 and TRBJ2-1, with D hard to call. The CDR3 is 11 amino acids. Trimming removed 4 bases from V and 7 bases from J, with 5 bases in between. CDR1 and CDR2 (germline): LNHDA, SQIVND (reference sequence). Here the CDR3 reads CASSNRNEQFF. In DNA, the CDR3 is TGTGCCAGTAGTAATCGGAATGAGCAGTTCTTC.

The CDR3 here is CASSLWGYPNEQFF. The DNA for the CDR3 is TGTGCCAGCAGTTTATGGGGGTACCCCAATGAGCAGTTCTTC. This rearrangement joins TRBV27 to TRBJ2-1; D is perhaps TRBD1 or TRBD2 (5 bases each). V was trimmed by 1 base and J by 6 bases, leaving 10 bases between them. The germline CDR1 and CDR2 sequences are MNHEY and SMNVEV (reference sequence). The CDR3 consists of 14 residues.

The J gene is TRBJ1-2, the V gene TRBV6-2 or TRBV6-3, with D possibly being TRBD1 (5 bases). The CDR3 covers 14 residues. V was clipped by 6 bases and J by 2 bases, with 13 bases between them. Germline loops: CDR1 MNHEY, CDR2 SVGEGT. The CDR3 region is CASSLRAENYGYTF. As DNA, the CDR3 is TGTGCCAGCAGCCTCAGGGCGGAGAACTATGGCTACACCTTC.

CDR3 residues: CASRQGPEVVHYGYTF. In nucleotides, the CDR3 is TGTGCCAGCAGACAGGGACCGGAGGTGGTACACTATGGCTACACCTTC. The chain couples TRBV7-9 to TRBJ1-2; D may be TRBD1 (6 bases). The CDR3 covers 16 residues. Germline assignment: CDR1 SEHNR and CDR2 FQNEAQ (reference sequence). Trimming took off 6 bases at V and 3 bases at J, with 20 bases between the two ends.

J is TRBJ2-6 and V is TRBV4-3; the D gene is possibly TRBD1 (5 bases). From germline, CDR1 is LGHNA and CDR2 YSLEER. The CDR3 is made up of 18 amino acids. The ends were cut back, 5 bases at V and 1 base at J, with 18 bases in the middle. CDR3 DNA: TGCGCCAGCAGCATAAGGGCGGACACTCTTTCTGGGGCCAACGTCCTGACTTTC. It is translated as CASSIRADTLSGANVLTF.

The rearrangement joins TRBV5-6 to TRBJ2-3; perhaps TRBD2 as D (6 bases). Per germline, CDR1 SGHDT and CDR2 YYEEEE. The V and J ends lost 7 bases and 3 bases respectively, with 15 bases between them. The CDR3 totals 14 residues. The CDR3 spells CASASVAATDTQYF. The CDR3 DNA reads as TGTGCCAGCGCCAGTGTAGCGGCGACAGATACGCAGTATTTT.

This clonotype was picked up a small number of times. The chain uses TRBV12-3 or TRBV12-4 and TRBJ1-5; unclear D gene. The V end lost 3 bases, the J end lost 1 base, and 7 bases lay between the germline ends. CDR3 length equals 14 residues. DNA for the CDR3: TGTGCCAGCAGTTTTCGGCAGAGCAATCAGCCCCAGCATTTT. Translated, it gives CASSFRQSNQPQHF.

The CDR3 here is CASSIAVGEQYF. CDR3 bases: TGCGCCAGCAGTATTGCCGTCGGTGAGCAGTACTTC. The chain uses TRBV10-1 and TRBJ2-7, with D unresolved. The germline CDR1 and CDR2 sequences are WNHNN and SYGVQD (reference sequence). The CDR3 has 12 amino acids. V was clipped by 5 bases and J by 7 bases, with 12 bases between them.

The chain employs TRBV9 and TRBJ2-2; 9 nucleotides align to TRBD1. V lost 3 bases and J lost 6; bases outside the gene matches: 15. Per the germline V gene, CDR1 is SGDLS and CDR2 is YYNGEE. This CDR3 comprises 18 residues. DNA for the CDR3: TGTGCCAGCAGCGCCTACAGGGGGCGGGGACGGTTTGCCGGGGAGCTGTTTTTT. This sequence encodes CASSAYRGRGRFAGELFF.

This clonotype was seen many times. The chain's CDR3 is CAISRDLNYEQYF. In DNA, the CDR3 is TGTGCCATCTCCCGGGACCTAAACTACGAGCAGTACTTC. The chain links TRBV10-3 to TRBJ2-7, with D perhaps TRBD1 or TRBD2 (5 bases each). V was shortened by 8 bases and J by 3 bases, with 14 bases between the two germline ends. Germline V gene sequence: CDR1 ENHRY, CDR2 SYGVKD. This CDR3 is built from 13 residues.

The J gene is TRBJ2-3, the V gene TRBV20-1; D possibly corresponds to TRBD2 (6 bases). Germline V lookup: CDR1 DFQATT, CDR2 SNEGSKA (reference sequence). The CDR3 covers 13 residues. V was trimmed by 5 bases and J by 3 bases, leaving 12 bases between them. The CDR3 coding sequence is TGCAGTGCTGGGAGGAGGAGTACAGATACGCAGTATTTT. Translating gives CSAGRRSTDTQYF.

The gene calls are TRBV5-1 and TRBJ2-1; the match to TRBD2 covers 10 bases. This CDR3 region has 14 residues. V trimming: 4 bases; J trimming: 9 bases; junction bases outside the gene matches: 7. Germline-derived CDR1 and CDR2 are SGHRS and YFSETQ. CDR3 region: CASSPGTSDAEQFF. CDR3 in DNA: TGCGCCAGCAGCCCCGGGACTAGCGACGCTGAGCAGTTCTTC.

This sequence joins TRBV2 and TRBJ2-3; no clear D gene. V gave up 5 bases and J gave up 0 bases, with 12 bases separating them. The CDR3 has 15 amino acids. The germline V gene has CDR1 SNHLY and CDR2 FYNNEI. The CDR3 nucleotides read TGTGCCAGCAGTCACCCCCCCGACAGCACAGATACGCAGTATTTT. It codes for CASSHPPDSTDTQYF.

The rearrangement links TRBV27 to TRBJ2-5; maybe TRBD2 (6 bases). The CDR3 consists of 16 residues. Germline V gene lookup returns CDR1 MNHEY and CDR2 SMNVEV (reference sequence). V was cut by 2 bases and J by 2 bases, with 15 bases left in between. In nucleotides, the CDR3 is TGTGCCAGCAGTTTAGGGTTCGGGAGAGCACAAGAGACCCAGTACTTC. Its translation: CASSLGFGRAQETQYF.

The chain carries TRBV5-1 and TRBJ1-1, with D possibly matching TRBD1 (6 bases). CDR3 length equals 16 residues. V lost 4 bases, J lost 3 bases, and 19 bases lay in between. The germline gives CDR1 SGHRS, CDR2 YFSETQ. DNA for the CDR3: TGCGCCAGCAGCGCACAGGGTAGGATTGGAGACACTGAAGCTTTCTTT. This gives the protein CASSAQGRIGDTEAFF.

The rearrangement joins TRBV5-1 to TRBJ2-1; possible D gene TRBD2, 6 bases. The CDR3 extends over 16 amino acids. The V end lost 1 base, the J end lost 4 bases, and 15 bases lay between the germline ends. Germline V gene sequence: CDR1 SGHRS, CDR2 YFSETQ. CDR3 nucleotides: TGCGCCAGCAGCTTGATTTCTGGCGGGACTTACAATGAGCAGTTCTTC. The encoded protein is CASSLISGGTYNEQFF. Combining the CDR3 with reference TRBV5-1 and TRBJ2-1 gives the whole variable domain KAGVTQTPRYLIKTRGQQVTLSCSPISGHRSVSWYQQTPGQGLQFLFEYFSETQRNKGNFPGRFSGRQFSNSRSEMNVSTLELGDSALYLCASSLISGGTYNEQFFGPGTRLTVL.

The chain recombines TRBV12-3 or TRBV12-4 with TRBJ2-5; D is unclear. The CDR3 contains 14 residues. With 5 bases removed from V and 0 bases from J, the gap between germline ends came to 10 bases. The CDR3 sequence: CASSPFRYQETQYF. The CDR3 DNA is TGTGCCAGCAGTCCCTTCCGGTACCAAGAGACCCAGTACTTC.

This chain connects TRBV7-2 to TRBJ2-5, with D tentatively TRBD1 (6 bases). Germline CDR1 reads SGHTA; CDR2 reads FQGNSA. V shed 1 base and J shed 5 bases, with 11 bases lying between them. The CDR3 totals 14 residues. The CDR3 nucleotides are TGTGCCAGCAGCTTAGACAGGGCGGATGAGACCCAGTACTTC. It is translated as CASSLDRADETQYF.

This clonotype was counted between two and nine times. The chain carries TRBV25-1 and TRBJ2-7, with 10 bases identical to TRBD1. V lost 3 bases, J lost 3 bases, and 8 bases stayed unmatched. Looked up from germline, CDR1 is MGHDK and CDR2 is SYGVNS. This CDR3 is 16 amino acids long. This CDR3 reads CASSDPGQGDLYEQYF. Here the CDR3 DNA reads TGTGCCAGCAGTGATCCTGGACAGGGGGACCTCTACGAGCAGTACTTC.

This clonotype was seen a single time. The V call is TRBV25-1, the J call TRBJ1-6; 7 positions agree with TRBD1. The CDR3 contains 19 residues. From germline, CDR1 is MGHDK and CDR2 SYGVNS. The V segment lost 2 bases and the J segment 3 bases; nucleotides outside the gene matches: 13. CDR3 nucleotide sequence: TGTGCCAGCAGTGAAAGCATCGGGACAGAAAGCTTCTATAATTCACCCCTCCACTTT. Protein: CASSESIGTESFYNSPLHF.

The chain employs TRBV11-2 and TRBJ2-7; D is unresolved. Trimming left V 7 bases short and J 7 bases short, with 17 bases between. CDR3 length: 13 residues. CDR1 and CDR2 from the germline V gene are SGHAT and FQNNGV. The CDR3 region has the DNA TGTGCCAGCACCTCTGGGCTGTCTGCTGAGCAGTACTTC. Translation: CASTSGLSAEQYF.

The rearrangement joins TRBV2 to TRBJ2-1, with unresolved D. The CDR3 consists of 15 residues. Germline loops: CDR1 SNHLY, CDR2 FYNNEI. Trimming shortened V by 2 bases and J by 0 bases, and 8 bases separated the two germline ends. The CDR3 here is CASSEWFSSYNEQFF. The CDR3 nucleotides are TGTGCCAGCAGTGAATGGTTTAGCTCCTACAATGAGCAGTTCTTC.